A selection of T cell receptor beta chains follows, all from one sample in a study of blood T cell repertoires in COVID-19. Profiling relied on immunoSEQ multiplex PCR, and the TCRdb table lists in-frame clones only, not all of them. Among about 260,000 clones listed, about 88% were seen once. The sample was peripheral blood. These receptors all stem from a man younger than 45 with active or convalescent COVID-19. CDR3s include the opening cysteine and the closing phenylalanine or tryptophan. A D gene is named only where the DNA matches it firmly. Expanded clones get a size class; other rows say once, few or many, or leave the size out.

j_gene	abundance	v_gene	d_gene	CDR3nt	CDR3aa
TRBJ2-7	.	TRBV30	TRBD1	TGTGCCTGGAGTGCAGACAGGGGCCACGAGCAGTACTTC	CAWSADRGHEQYF
TRBJ2-7	.	TRBV7-9	.	TGTGCCAGCAGCTTAGCTCTAGCTCCCTACGAGCAGTACTTC	CASSLALAPYEQYF
TRBJ1-1	.	TRBV2	.	TGTGCCAGCAGGACTTCGGGGAACACTGAAGCTTTCTTT	CASRTSGNTEAFF
TRBJ1-4	.	TRBV25-1	.	TGTGCCAGCAGTGAATTTGGGAGTAATGAAAAACTGTTTTTT	CASSEFGSNEKLFF
TRBJ2-7	.	TRBV27	TRBD1	TGTGCCAGCAGCAGAGCTACTCCGGGACAGGGCAACTACGAGCAGTACTTC	CASSRATPGQGNYEQYF
TRBJ1-2	.	TRBV5-1	TRBD1	TGCGCCAGCAGCTCCCAGGGGGGTTCCAACTATGGCTACACCTTC	CASSSQGGSNYGYTF
TRBJ2-7	.	TRBV12-3/TRBV12-4	.	TGTGCCAGCAGCCGCGGCTACGAGCAGTACTTC	CASSRGYEQYF
TRBJ1-5	.	TRBV5-6	.	TGTGCCAGCAGCTCGCTATTATCTCAGCCCCAGCATTTT	CASSSLLSQPQHF
TRBJ1-3	.	TRBV12-3/TRBV12-4	TRBD1	TGTGCCAGCGGAGACAGGGTGAACACCATATATTTT	CASGDRVNTIYF
TRBJ1-5	.	TRBV2	TRBD1	TGTGCCAGCCGGGACAGGGCACTTTATAGCAATCAGCCCCAGCATTTT	CASRDRALYSNQPQHF
TRBJ1-4	.	TRBV5-1	.	TGCGCCAGCAGCCCCTCCACCTTGGGAGGGAATGAAAAACTGTTTTTT	CASSPSTLGGNEKLFF
TRBJ2-2	.	TRBV29-1	TRBD2	TGCAGCGCCAGAGCAGCGGGGGCGAACACCGGGGAGCTGTTTTTT	CSARAAGANTGELFF
TRBJ1-5	.	TRBV7-8	TRBD1	TGTGCCAGCAGCCCGAGGACAGGGACCCATAGCAATCAGCCCCAGCATTTT	CASSPRTGTHSNQPQHF
TRBJ2-6	few	TRBV27	.	TGTGCCAGCAGTTCCATACAGGGTTCTGGGGCCAACGTCCTGACTTTC	CASSSIQGSGANVLTF
TRBJ1-5	.	TRBV2	.	TGTGCCAGCAGTGAGTTGAGGGATTATTCGGCCCAGCATTTT	CASSELRDYSAQHF
TRBJ2-1	.	TRBV24-1	TRBD1	TGTGCCACCAGGGCGGCAGGGGGCAATGAGCAGTTCTTC	CATRAAGGNEQFF
TRBJ2-7	.	TRBV28	TRBD1	TGTGCCAGCAGTTTATTAGGGGGCCTTTACTACGAGCAGTACTTC	CASSLLGGLYYEQYF
TRBJ1-4	.	TRBV7-2	TRBD1	TGTGCCAGCAGCGCCCGAACAGGGGGCAGGGGTAATGAAAAACTGTTTTTT	CASSARTGGRGNEKLFF
TRBJ1-3	.	TRBV7-9	.	TGTGCCAGCAGCTTACTGAGGGTCTCTGGAAACACCATATATTTT	CASSLLRVSGNTIYF
TRBJ2-1	.	TRBV18	TRBD1	TGTGCCAGCTTAGCAGGGGGACAGGGGTTCCATGAGCAGTTCTTC	CASLAGGQGFHEQFF
TRBJ1-6	.	TRBV19	.	TGTGCCAGTAGTGGAAGAGGACACGGTGGTTCGACACCCCTCCACTTT	CASSGRGHGGSTPLHF
TRBJ1-1	.	TRBV9	TRBD1	TGTGCCAGCAGCCCCCGGGACAGTTCGAACACTGAAGCTTTCTTT	CASSPRDSSNTEAFF
TRBJ2-3	.	TRBV30	.	TGTGCCTGGAGTGGTATGGTTACAAGCACAGATACGCAGTATTTT	CAWSGMVTSTDTQYF
TRBJ1-3	.	TRBV5-1	TRBD1	TGCGCCAGCAGCTTGGAACAGGGGGCGGCTGGAAACACCATATATTTT	CASSLEQGAAGNTIYF
TRBJ2-3	few	TRBV11-2	.	TGTGCCAGCAGCGTCAACCATGGGGGGGATACGCAGTATTTT	CASSVNHGGDTQYF
TRBJ2-3	.	TRBV6-5	.	TGTGCCAGCGGGAGTGGGGGCCGCACAGATACGCAGTATTTT	CASGSGGRTDTQYF
TRBJ1-1	.	TRBV6-1	TRBD1	TGTGCCAGCAGTGAAACCCCGGGACAGGGGTTTGGTGAAGCTTTCTTT	CASSETPGQGFGEAFF
TRBJ2-2	.	TRBV7-9	TRBD2	TGTGCCAGCAGCTTCGCGGGGGGCGCCGTCTCCATCGAGCTGTTTTTT	CASSFAGGAVSIELFF
TRBJ2-7	.	TRBV7-8	TRBD2	TGTGCCAGCAGCTGGAAAATTCCGGGACTAGGACCCTACGAGCAGTACTTC	CASSWKIPGLGPYEQYF
TRBJ2-5	once	TRBV5-5	.	TGTGCCAGCAGCGTTTTGAACGGTGAAAAGACCCAGTACTTC	CASSVLNGEKTQYF
TRBJ1-5	.	TRBV19	TRBD1	TGTGCCAGTAGATTGGGACAGGGGCCCGGTCAGCCCCAGCATTTT	CASRLGQGPGQPQHF
TRBJ2-3	.	TRBV3-1/TRBV3-2	.	TGTGCCAGCAGCCCGTCCGGGACAACCACAGATACGCAGTATTTT	CASSPSGTTTDTQYF
TRBJ2-3	many	TRBV15	TRBD2	TGTGCCACCAGTGACGATAGCGGGGGTAACACAGATACGCAGTATTTT	CATSDDSGGNTDTQYF
TRBJ1-5	.	TRBV27	.	TGTGCCAGCAGTCCACACAATCAGCCCCAGCATTTT	CASSPHNQPQHF
TRBJ1-2	.	TRBV7-9	TRBD1	TGTGCCAGCAGCCGGGGACAGCACTATGGCTACACCTTC	CASSRGQHYGYTF
TRBJ1-1	.	TRBV3-1/TRBV3-2	.	TGTGCCAGCAGCCTTAACATGAACACTGAAGCTTTCTTT	CASSLNMNTEAFF
TRBJ1-5	.	TRBV30	.	TGTGCCTGGAGTGTACCTGTCCCACACGATCAGCCCCAGCATTTT	CAWSVPVPHDQPQHF
TRBJ1-1	.	TRBV21-1	.	TGTGCCAGCAGCAAAGCCCTAGACAGGGGCGAAATGAACACTGAAGCTTTCTTT	CASSKALDRGEMNTEAFF
TRBJ1-6	many	TRBV7-2	.	TGTGCCAGCAGCCCGAGACAGGTCCATAATTCACCCCTCCACTTT	CASSPRQVHNSPLHF
TRBJ2-1	once	TRBV29-1	TRBD2	TGCAGCGTAGCCGGGACTAGCGGGGGGGACTCCTACAATGAGCAGTTCTTC	CSVAGTSGGDSYNEQFF
TRBJ1-5	few	TRBV19	.	TGTGCCAGTAGTATAGGTCCCTATCAGCCCCAGCATTTT	CASSIGPYQPQHF
TRBJ2-3	once	TRBV13	TRBD2	TGTGCCAGCAGCAACGCTGGCGGGGGGGCGGCGGGCACAGATACGCAGTATTTT	CASSNAGGGAAGTDTQYF
TRBJ2-2	.	TRBV2	.	TGTGCCAGCAGTGAGTACGGGGAGCTGTTTTTT	CASSEYGELFF
TRBJ1-2	.	TRBV6-5	.	TGTGCCAGCAGTTACTCGTTCGCGGCTGACTATGGCTACACCTTC	CASSYSFAADYGYTF
TRBJ2-5	.	TRBV11-2	.	TGTGCCAGCAGCTTAGACTCTCTCCGGGGAATACAAGAGACCCAGTACTTC	CASSLDSLRGIQETQYF
TRBJ2-7	once	TRBV2	TRBD1	TGTGCCAGCAGAGAAGACAGGGCACCCTCCTACGAGCAGTACTTC	CASREDRAPSYEQYF
TRBJ2-7	.	TRBV27	TRBD1	TGTGCCAGCAGTCAGGGGGCGGGTTACGAGCAGTACTTC	CASSQGAGYEQYF
TRBJ1-3	.	TRBV5-5	TRBD1	TGTGCCAGCAGTCATGGACAGGGGGCAATAGGAAACACCATATATTTT	CASSHGQGAIGNTIYF
TRBJ1-1	.	TRBV27	.	TGTGCCAGCAGTTTAACTACGGGGATCTGGGCGAACACTGAAGCTTTCTTT	CASSLTTGIWANTEAFF